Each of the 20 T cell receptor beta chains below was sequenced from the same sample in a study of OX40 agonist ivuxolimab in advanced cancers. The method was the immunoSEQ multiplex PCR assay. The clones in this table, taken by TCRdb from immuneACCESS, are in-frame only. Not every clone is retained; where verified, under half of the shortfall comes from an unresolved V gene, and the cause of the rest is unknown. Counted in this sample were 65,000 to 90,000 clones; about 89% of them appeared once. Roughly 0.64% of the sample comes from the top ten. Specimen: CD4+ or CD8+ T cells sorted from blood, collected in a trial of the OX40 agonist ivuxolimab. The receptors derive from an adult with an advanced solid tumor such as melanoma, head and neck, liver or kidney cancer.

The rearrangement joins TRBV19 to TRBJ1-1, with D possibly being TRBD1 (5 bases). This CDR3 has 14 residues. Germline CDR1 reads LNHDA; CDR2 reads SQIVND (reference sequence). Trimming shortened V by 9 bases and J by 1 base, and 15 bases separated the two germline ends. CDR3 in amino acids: CASGFGTQNTEAFF. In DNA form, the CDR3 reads TGTGCCAGCGGATTCGGGACCCAGAACACTGAAGCTTTCTTT.

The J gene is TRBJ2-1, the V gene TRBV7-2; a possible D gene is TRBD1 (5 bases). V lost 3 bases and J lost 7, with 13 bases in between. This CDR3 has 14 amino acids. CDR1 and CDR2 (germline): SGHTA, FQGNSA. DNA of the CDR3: TGTGCCAGCAGCTTTACTGGGGCGAATAATGAGCAGTTCTTC. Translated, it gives CASSFTGANNEQFF.

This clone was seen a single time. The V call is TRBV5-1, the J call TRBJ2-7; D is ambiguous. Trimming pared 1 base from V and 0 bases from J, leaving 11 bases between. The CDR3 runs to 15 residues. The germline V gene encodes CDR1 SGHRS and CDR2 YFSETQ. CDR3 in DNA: TGCGCCAGCAGCTTGTTCGCTTTCAACTCCTACGAGCAGTACTTC. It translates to CASSLFAFNSYEQYF.

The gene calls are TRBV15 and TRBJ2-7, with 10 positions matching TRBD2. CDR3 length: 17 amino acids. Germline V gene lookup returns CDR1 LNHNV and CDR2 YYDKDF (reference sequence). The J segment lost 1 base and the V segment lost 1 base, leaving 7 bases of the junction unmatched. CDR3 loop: CATSRALAGVTSYEQYF. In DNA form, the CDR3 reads TGTGCCACCAGCAGAGCCCTAGCGGGGGTAACTTCCTACGAGCAGTACTTC.

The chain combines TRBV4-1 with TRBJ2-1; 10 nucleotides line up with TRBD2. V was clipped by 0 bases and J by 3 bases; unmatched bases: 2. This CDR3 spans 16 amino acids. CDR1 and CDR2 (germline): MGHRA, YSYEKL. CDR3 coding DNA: TGCGCCAGCAGCCAAGATCCTAGCGGGGGCTACAATGAGCAGTTCTTC. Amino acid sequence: CASSQDPSGGYNEQFF.

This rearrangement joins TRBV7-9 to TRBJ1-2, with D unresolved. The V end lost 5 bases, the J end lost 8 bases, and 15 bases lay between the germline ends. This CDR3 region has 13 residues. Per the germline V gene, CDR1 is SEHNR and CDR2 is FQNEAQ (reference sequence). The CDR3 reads CASSQDPGGGYTF. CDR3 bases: TGTGCCAGCAGCCAGGACCCGGGAGGCGGCTACACCTTC.

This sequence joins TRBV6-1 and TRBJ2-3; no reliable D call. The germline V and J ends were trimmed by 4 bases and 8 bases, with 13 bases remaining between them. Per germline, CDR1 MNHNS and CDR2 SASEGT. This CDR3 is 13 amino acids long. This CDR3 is CASSGEGRSTQYF. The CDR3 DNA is TGTGCCAGCAGTGGGGAAGGGCGTTCTACGCAGTATTTT.

The CDR3 DNA reads TGTGCCAGCAGCGTCCCGGGACAGGGGTCAGCTTTCTTT. This translates into CASSVPGQGSAFF. The chain combines TRBV27 with TRBJ1-1, with TRBD1 matching over 10 bases. Germline V gene sequence: CDR1 MNHEY, CDR2 SMNVEV (reference sequence). The CDR3 consists of 13 residues. Losses at the gene ends were 6 bases for V and 10 bases for J; bases not matched to a gene: 8.

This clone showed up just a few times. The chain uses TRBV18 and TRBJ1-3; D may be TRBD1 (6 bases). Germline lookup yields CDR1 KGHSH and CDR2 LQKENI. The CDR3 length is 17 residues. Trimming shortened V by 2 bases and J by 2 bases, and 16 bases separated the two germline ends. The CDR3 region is CASSPGIRTVTGNTIYF. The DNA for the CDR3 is TGTGCCAGCTCACCAGGAATTCGGACAGTTACTGGAAACACCATATATTTT.

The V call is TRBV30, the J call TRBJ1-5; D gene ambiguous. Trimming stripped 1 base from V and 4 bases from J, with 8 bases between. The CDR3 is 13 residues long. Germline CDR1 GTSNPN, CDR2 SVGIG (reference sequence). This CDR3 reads CAWSAGENQPQHF. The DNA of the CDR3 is TGTGCCTGGAGTGCGGGAGAAAATCAGCCCCAGCATTTT.

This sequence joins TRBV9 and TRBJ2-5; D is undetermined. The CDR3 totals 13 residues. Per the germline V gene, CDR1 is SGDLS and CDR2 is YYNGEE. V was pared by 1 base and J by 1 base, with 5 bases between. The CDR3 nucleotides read TGTGCCAGCAGCGTAAATACCCAAGAGACCCAGTACTTC. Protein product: CASSVNTQETQYF.

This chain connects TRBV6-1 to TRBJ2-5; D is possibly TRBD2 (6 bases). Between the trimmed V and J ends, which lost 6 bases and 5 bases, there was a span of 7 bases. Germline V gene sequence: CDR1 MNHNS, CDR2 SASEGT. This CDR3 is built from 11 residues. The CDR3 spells CASSGSETQYF. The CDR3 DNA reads TGTGCCAGCAGCGGGAGCGAGACCCAGTACTTC.

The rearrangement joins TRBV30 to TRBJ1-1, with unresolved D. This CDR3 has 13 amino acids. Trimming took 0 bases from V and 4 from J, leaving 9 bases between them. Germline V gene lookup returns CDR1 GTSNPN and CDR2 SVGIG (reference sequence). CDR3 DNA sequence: TGTGCCTGGAGTGTCGTTGGGATCACTGAAGCTTTCTTT. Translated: CAWSVVGITEAFF.

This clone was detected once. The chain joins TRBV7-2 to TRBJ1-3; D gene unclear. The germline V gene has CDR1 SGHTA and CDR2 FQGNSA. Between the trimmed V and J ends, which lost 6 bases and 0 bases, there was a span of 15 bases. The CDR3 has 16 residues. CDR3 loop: CASSSLGEGSGNTIYF. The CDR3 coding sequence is TGTGCCAGCAGTTCCCTTGGGGAGGGCTCTGGAAACACCATATATTTT.

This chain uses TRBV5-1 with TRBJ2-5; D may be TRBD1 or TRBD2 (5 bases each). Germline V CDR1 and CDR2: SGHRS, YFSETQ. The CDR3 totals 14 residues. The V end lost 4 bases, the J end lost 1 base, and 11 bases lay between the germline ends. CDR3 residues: CASSRWGSQETQYF. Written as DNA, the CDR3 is TGCGCCAGCAGCCGCTGGGGGTCCCAAGAGACCCAGTACTTC.

The CDR3 DNA follows: TGCAGCGTTGTTGGACTAGCGGGGGGGGAGCAGTTCTTC. Translated, it gives CSVVGLAGGEQFF. The J gene is TRBJ2-1, the V gene TRBV29-1, with 15 bases matching TRBD2. After removal of 4 bases from V and 10 bases from J, the junction contained 2 bases not matched to a gene. Germline CDR1 reads SQVTM; CDR2 reads ANQGSEA. CDR3 length: 13 amino acids.

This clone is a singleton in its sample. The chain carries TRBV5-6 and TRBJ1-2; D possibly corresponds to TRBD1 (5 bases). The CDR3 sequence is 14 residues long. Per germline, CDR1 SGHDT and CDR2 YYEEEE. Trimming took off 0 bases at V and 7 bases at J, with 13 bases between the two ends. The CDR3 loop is CASSLGGTTLGYTF. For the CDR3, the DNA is TGTGCCAGCAGCTTGGGGGGCACCACACTTGGCTACACCTTC.

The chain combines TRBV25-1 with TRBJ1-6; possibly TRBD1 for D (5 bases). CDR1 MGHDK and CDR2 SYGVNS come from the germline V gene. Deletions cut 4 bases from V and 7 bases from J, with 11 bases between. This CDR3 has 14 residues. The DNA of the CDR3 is TGTGCCAGCAGTGGACGGGGGGTGAATTCACCCCTCCACTTT. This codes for CASSGRGVNSPLHF.

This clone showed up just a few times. The CDR3 DNA reads as TGTGCCAGCAGTTACTCAGGAACAGGGATAAGAAACACCATATATTTT. This translates into CASSYSGTGIRNTIYF. The chain has TRBV6-5 and TRBJ1-3; a possible D gene is TRBD1 (6 bases). The CDR3 sequence is 16 residues long. Trimming left V 0 bases short and J 5 bases short, with 14 bases between. Germline V gives CDR1 MNHEY, CDR2 SVGAGI.

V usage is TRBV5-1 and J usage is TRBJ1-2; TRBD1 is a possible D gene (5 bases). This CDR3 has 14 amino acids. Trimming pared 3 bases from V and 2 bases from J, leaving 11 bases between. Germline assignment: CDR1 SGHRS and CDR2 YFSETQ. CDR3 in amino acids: CASSWGTANYGYTF. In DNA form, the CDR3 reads TGCGCCAGCAGCTGGGGGACGGCGAACTATGGCTACACCTTC.